The 18 T cell receptor beta chains presented below share a single source sample, sequenced in a study of T cell responses to AZD1222 COVID-19 vaccine. Method: immunoSEQ multiplex PCR; TCRdb's copy keeps in-frame clones and lacks some. The table includes some 130,000 clones, around 90% detected once. Sample: peripheral blood, taken on day 0 of AZD1222 vaccination. Every receptor here comes from an adult in good health.

The chain uses TRBV7-2 and TRBJ2-5; D is possibly TRBD1 or TRBD2 (5 bases each). The CDR3 runs to 14 residues. Germline V gives CDR1 SGHTA, CDR2 FQGNSA. The germline V and J ends were trimmed by 4 bases and 2 bases, with 11 bases remaining between them. The CDR3 spells CASSSRAGQETQYF. CDR3 bases: TGTGCCAGCAGCTCGAGGGCAGGGCAAGAGACCCAGTACTTC. Drawing the rest from reference TRBV7-2 and TRBJ2-5, the complete variable domain is GAGVSQSPSNKVTEKGKDVELRCDPISGHTALYWYRQSLGQGLEFLIYFQGNSAPDKSGLPSDRFSAERTGGSVSTLTIQRTQQEDSAVYLCASSSRAGQETQYFGPGTRLLVL.

This chain uses TRBV6-5 with TRBJ1-1, with D uncertain. V lost 2 bases and J 1 base, leaving 5 bases between the germline ends. Germline loops: CDR1 MNHEY, CDR2 SVGAGI. This CDR3 spans 13 amino acids. CDR3 amino acids: CASSYQRNTEAFF. The CDR3 region has the DNA TGTGCCAGCAGTTACCAACGGAACACTGAAGCTTTCTTT.

The chain uses TRBV7-2 and TRBJ2-7; TRBD2 agrees at 10 bases. The CDR3 runs 14 residues. CDR1 SGHTA and CDR2 FQGNSA come from the germline V gene. Trimming at V came to 5 bases and at J to 7 bases, leaving 8 bases not matched to a gene. CDR3 sequence: CASSPGLAEGEQYF. The CDR3, as DNA: TGTGCCAGCAGCCCAGGACTAGCGGAGGGGGAGCAGTACTTC.

Here the CDR3 DNA reads TGCGCCAGCAGCCGATGGGACTTGGAAGAGACCCAGTACTTC. It translates to CASSRWDLEETQYF. The V gene is TRBV5-1, the J gene TRBJ2-5; perhaps TRBD2 as D (6 bases). The CDR3 covers 14 residues. Trimming cost V 4 bases and J 3 bases, with 13 bases left between them. CDR1 is SGHRS and CDR2 is YFSETQ in the germline V gene. The whole variable domain, filled in from reference TRBV5-1 and TRBJ2-5, reads KAGVTQTPRYLIKTRGQQVTLSCSPISGHRSVSWYQQTPGQGLQFLFEYFSETQRNKGNFPGRFSGRQFSNSRSEMNVSTLELGDSALYLCASSRWDLEETQYFGPGTRLLVL.

The gene calls are TRBV12-3 or TRBV12-4 and TRBJ1-1, with D possibly being TRBD1 (5 bases). The CDR3 runs to 13 residues. The V end was cut by 7 bases, the J end by 8 bases, with 17 bases between. The CDR3 coding sequence is TGTGCCAGCACTACACCCCGGGACGTCGAAGCTTTCTTT. Amino acid sequence: CASTTPRDVEAFF.

This rearrangement joins TRBV10-3 to TRBJ1-2, with a tentative D call TRBD1 (6 bases). The germline gives CDR1 ENHRY, CDR2 SYGVKD. There are 14 residues in the CDR3. Trimming pared 7 bases from V and 4 bases from J, leaving 16 bases between. CDR3 region: CAITPTDSPYGYTF. CDR3 DNA: TGTGCCATCACCCCGACGGACAGCCCCTATGGCTACACCTTC.

This chain uses TRBV7-2 with TRBJ1-1; D gene uncertain. The CDR3 covers 13 residues. V was clipped by 2 bases and J by 3 bases, with 7 bases between them. CDR1 and CDR2 from the germline V gene are SGHTA and FQGNSA. CDR3 amino acids: CASSLKRDTEAFF. In DNA form, the CDR3 reads TGTGCCAGCAGCTTAAAGAGGGACACTGAAGCTTTCTTT.

V gene TRBV10-3 combines with J gene TRBJ2-1, with 14 bases fitting TRBD2. With 2 bases clipped from V and 2 bases from J, the junction kept 8 bases outside the gene matches. CDR3 size: 19 residues. The germline gives CDR1 ENHRY, CDR2 SYGVKD. The CDR3 nucleotides are TGTGCCATCAGTGAGCTTGGGACTAGCGGGGGATTCACCTACAATGAGCAGTTCTTC. Residues: CAISELGTSGGFTYNEQFF.

This clone was observed a few times. This sequence joins TRBV9 and TRBJ1-1, with unresolved D. This CDR3 is built from 12 residues. Germline lookup yields CDR1 SGDLS and CDR2 YYNGEE. Deletions cut 3 bases from V and 4 bases from J, with 7 bases between. The CDR3 DNA sequence: TGTGCCAGCAGCGAACGAGGCACTGAAGCTTTCTTT. Its protein product is CASSERGTEAFF.

This chain links TRBV2 with TRBJ2-2; D possibly uses TRBD1 or TRBD2 (5 bases each). The V end was cut by 8 bases, the J end by 2 bases, with 12 bases between. This CDR3 region has 14 residues. The germline V gene has CDR1 SNHLY and CDR2 FYNNEI. CDR3 coding DNA: TGTGCCAGCTCGAGGGGCCGTAACACCGGGGAGCTGTTTTTT. This codes for CASSRGRNTGELFF.

The V call is TRBV7-6, the J call TRBJ1-2, with D tentatively TRBD1 (6 bases). The CDR3 spans 16 residues. Trimming stripped 3 bases from V and 6 bases from J, with 20 bases between. The V gene's germline CDR1 is SGHVS and CDR2 FNYEAQ. The DNA of the CDR3 is TGTGCCAGCAGCTTCCTAGTCCTGGGGAGGGGGAATGGCTACACCTTC. Its protein product is CASSFLVLGRGNGYTF.

V usage is TRBV2 and J usage is TRBJ2-2; D call uncertain. The CDR3 has 13 amino acids. V was clipped by 5 bases and J by 3 bases, with 7 bases between them. Germline V gene lookup returns CDR1 SNHLY and CDR2 FYNNEI. Written as DNA, the CDR3 is TGTGCCAGCAGTAATGGTCACACCGGGGAGCTGTTTTTT. Its translation is CASSNGHTGELFF.

V and J are TRBV11-1 and TRBJ2-5; 8 nucleotides match TRBD2. After removal of 6 bases from V and 2 bases from J, the junction contained 11 bases not matched to a gene. This CDR3 is built from 16 residues. Germline V gene data show CDR1 as SGHAT and CDR2 as FQDESV (reference sequence). CDR3 loop: CASSNDGGAGQETQYF. The CDR3 bases are TGTGCCAGCAGTAATGACGGGGGGGCCGGGCAAGAGACCCAGTACTTC.

V gene TRBV21-1 combines with J gene TRBJ2-7; the table calls TRBD2, which could not be checked here. TRBV21-1 is a known pseudogene. CDR3 length: 18 amino acids. The chain's CDR3 is CASSKVRLAGEGFYEQYF. Here the CDR3 DNA reads TGTGCCAGCAGCAAAGTCAGACTAGCGGGAGAGGGTTTCTACGAGCAGTACTTC.

V and J are TRBV7-2 and TRBJ2-7; 8 bases agree with TRBD2. Germline V gene data show CDR1 as SGHTA and CDR2 as FQGNSA. The CDR3 loop spans 15 amino acids. After removal of 6 bases from V and 1 base from J, the junction contained 8 bases not matched to a gene. This chain's CDR3 is CASSSRLALSYEQYF. The CDR3 DNA sequence: TGTGCCAGCAGTTCAAGACTAGCGTTATCCTACGAGCAGTACTTC.

The chain recombines TRBV6-5 with TRBJ2-7; D remains unclear. The CDR3 is 13 residues long. V was trimmed by 4 bases and J by 3 bases, leaving 10 bases between them. Germline loops: CDR1 MNHEY, CDR2 SVGAGI. CDR3 in DNA: TGTGCCAGCAGTTTAGGCTCTGGCTACGAGCAGTACTTC. Translation: CASSLGSGYEQYF.

The chain has TRBV4-3 and TRBJ2-5; D not certain. Germline V CDR1 and CDR2: LGHNA, YSLEER. The V gene lost 1 base and the J gene lost 8 bases, with 11 bases spanning the gap. This CDR3 spans 13 amino acids. The CDR3 loop is CASSQGPNPTQYF. CDR3 DNA sequence: TGCGCCAGCAGCCAAGGACCCAACCCAACCCAGTACTTC.

The V and J genes are TRBV28 and TRBJ2-7; a possible D gene is TRBD2 (5 bases). Germline CDR1 and CDR2: MDHEN and SYDVKM. This CDR3 spans 11 amino acids. Trimming took off 6 bases at V and 4 bases at J, with 7 bases between the two ends. CDR3 nucleotide sequence: TGTGCCAGCAGCCCGGGGTACGAGCAGTACTTC. Amino acids: CASSPGYEQYF.